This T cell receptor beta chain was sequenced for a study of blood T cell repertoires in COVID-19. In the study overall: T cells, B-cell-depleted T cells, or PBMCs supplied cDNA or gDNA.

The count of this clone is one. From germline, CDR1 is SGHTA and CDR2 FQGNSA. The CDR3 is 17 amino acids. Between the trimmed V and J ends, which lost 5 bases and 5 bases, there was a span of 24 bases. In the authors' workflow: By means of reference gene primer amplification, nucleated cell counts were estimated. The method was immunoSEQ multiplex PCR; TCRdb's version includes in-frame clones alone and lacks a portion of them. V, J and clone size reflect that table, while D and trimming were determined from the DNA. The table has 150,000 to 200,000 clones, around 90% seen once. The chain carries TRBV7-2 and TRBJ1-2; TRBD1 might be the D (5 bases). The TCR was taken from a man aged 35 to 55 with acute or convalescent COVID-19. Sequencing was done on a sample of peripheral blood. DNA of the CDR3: TGTGCCAGCAGCAGTACCGTAGGGTCCGGCGGGGGTTATGGCTACACCTTC. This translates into CASSSTVGSGGGYGYTF. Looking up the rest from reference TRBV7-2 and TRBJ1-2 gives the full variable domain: GAGVSQSPSNKVTEKGKDVELRCDPISGHTALYWYRQSLGQGLEFLIYFQGNSAPDKSGLPSDRFSAERTGGSVSTLTIQRTQQEDSAVYLCASSSTVGSGGGYGYTFGSGTRLTVV.